A single TCR beta chain is shown here with its context. Germline V gene sequence: CDR1 SGHDT, CDR2 YYEEEE. Unmatched junction bases numbered 11, after V lost 5 bases and J lost 4 bases. This CDR3 comprises 15 residues. Generated by immunoSEQ multiplex PCR, the TCRdb table keeps only in-frame clones and is missing some. The repertoire has approximately 280,000 clones, about nine tenths of them found once; the top ten carry more than 6%. The entry originates in a study of blood T cell repertoires in COVID-19. The wider study: COVID-19 samples, acute and convalescent, were from the United States, Italy and Spain.

The chain combines TRBV5-6 with TRBJ2-7, with TRBD1 matching over 8 bases. This receptor was identified in a woman in her thirties with COVID-19, enrolled during active disease. Sample: peripheral blood. CDR3 sequence (DNA): TGTGCCAGCAGTCCGCCGGGACAGGCTTTATACGAGCAGTACTTC. Protein sequence: CASSPPGQALYEQYF.